The clone carrying this T cell receptor beta chain was picked up a small number of times. The antigen is unknown. This entry belongs to a study of early T cells in non-severe SARS-CoV-2 infection. Study in general: The sequenced material was bulk RNA from unsorted whole blood, and its chains were unpaired.

Between the trimmed V and J ends, which lost 0 bases and 0 bases, there was a span of 15 bases. The CDR3 is 18 amino acids. The germline gives CDR1 ENHRY, CDR2 SYGVKD. Separate cDNA molecules each had unique molecular identifiers attached to them. TCRdb re-called the 5' RACE reads through MiXCR, storing one row per CDR3 protein. The repertoire consists of around 81,000 distinct CDR3 sequences, with 11% to 15% occurring once and the leading ten covering 9.5% to 13%. Points from the study as a whole: Missing private and CD4 specificities, VDJdb matching favored anti-spike CD8 responses.

V is TRBV10-3 and J is TRBJ1-3, with unresolved D. The sequenced sample consisted of whole blood. The TCR originated in an adult who was a healthcare worker with PCR-confirmed SARS-CoV-2 infection or an uninfected control (not recorded which). The CDR3 region is CAISESRVRPASGNTIYF. The DNA for the CDR3 is TGTGCCATCAGTGAGTCGAGGGTCAGGCCGGCCTCTGGAAACACCATATATTTT.